Listed below are T cell receptor beta chains from one sample, sequenced in a study of shared clonotypes between healthy human individuals. TCRdb keeps only in-frame clones here, not all; method: immunoSEQ multiplex PCR. In the table there are hundreds of thousands of clones, less than 80% of which are singletons. The sample taken for sequencing was memory CD4+ T cells sorted from blood. These receptor sequences come from a woman aged 25 to 39 in good health. Both conserved end residues are part of each CDR3. Each record gives: V gene, clone size, J gene, D gene, CDR3 DNA, CDR3 protein. D genes are given only for firm matches. Clone size is not always given. Where it is, it says once, few, many or a class for expanded clones.

>TRBV15|NA|TRBJ2-5|TRBD1
TGTGCCACCAGCGTCACGACAGGGCAAGAGACCCAGTACTTC
CATSVTTGQETQYF
>TRBV5-1|NA|TRBJ1-3|NA
TGCGCCAGCAGCTCCTCGACACCGGGAAACACCATATATTTT
CASSSSTPGNTIYF
>TRBV18|NA|TRBJ2-3|NA
TGTGCCAGCTCACAACAGCTGGGGCAAGATACGCAGTATTTT
CASSQQLGQDTQYF
>TRBV28|NA|TRBJ1-2|TRBD1
TGTGCCAGCAGTCCAGGGGGGCTCAGTGGCTACACCTTC
CASSPGGLSGYTF
>TRBV28|NA|TRBJ1-2|TRBD1
TGTGCCAGCAGGAGGGGGCCCTATGGCTACACCTTC
CASRRGPYGYTF
>TRBV4-2|NA|TRBJ2-3|NA
TGTGCCAGCAGCCAGCAGCGATGGGGCACAGATACGCAGTATTTT
CASSQQRWGTDTQYF
>TRBV2|once|TRBJ1-5|NA
TGTGCCAGCATGGGGGGAACTTATCAGCCCCAGCATTTT
CASMGGTYQPQHF
>TRBV2|NA|TRBJ2-6|TRBD2
TGTGCCAGCAGTGATCTAGCGGCCTCCTCTGGGGCCAACGTCCTGACTTTC
CASSDLAASSGANVLTF
>TRBV28|few|TRBJ2-7|NA
TGTGCCACCCTACGAGGCGCCCAGATAGAGCAGTACTTC
CATLRGAQIEQYF
>TRBV6-5|NA|TRBJ2-3|NA
TGTGCCAGCAGCCAAAAGGCGGGTGTAGATACGCAGTATTTT
CASSQKAGVDTQYF
>TRBV4-2|NA|TRBJ1-1|NA
TGTGCCAGCAGCCGGACAGAGGTTTCGAACACTGAAGCTTTCTTT
CASSRTEVSNTEAFF
>TRBV6-4|NA|TRBJ2-7|TRBD2
TGTGCCAGCAGTGGCCGATCTAGCGGGAGGGCGGTGAAGTACTTC
CASSGRSSGRAVKYF
>TRBV18|NA|TRBJ1-5|NA
TGTGCCAGCTCACCCAACCGGGGCGGGAGTCAGCCCCAGCATTTT
CASSPNRGGSQPQHF
>TRBV18|NA|TRBJ2-2|NA
TGTGCCAGCTCAGCGGGACAGCCGAACACCGGGGAGCTGTTTTTT
CASSAGQPNTGELFF
>TRBV5-1|NA|TRBJ1-2|NA
TGCGCCAGCAGCTTGGACTCGGGACACAGGGATGGCTACACCTTC
CASSLDSGHRDGYTF
>TRBV4-2|NA|TRBJ2-1|TRBD1
TGTGCCAGCAGCCAAGAGGTAGGACAGGGGGCCTGGAATGAGCAGTTCTTC
CASSQEVGQGAWNEQFF
>TRBV19|NA|TRBJ1-2|NA
TGTGCCACCTCGCTTGGGGGCGCCGGCTACACCTTC
CATSLGGAGYTF
>TRBV2|once|TRBJ2-5|TRBD1
TGTGCCAGCACCTCCGGGACAGTGGGAATGACCCAGTACTTC
CASTSGTVGMTQYF
>TRBV5-1|NA|TRBJ1-1|TRBD1
TGCGCCAGCAGCGTAAGGGACAGGGGGGCTGAAGCTTTCTTT
CASSVRDRGAEAFF
>TRBV28|NA|TRBJ1-4|NA
TGTGCCAGCAGACCAAGGGATGAAAAACTGTTTTTT
CASRPRDEKLFF
>TRBV20-1|NA|TRBJ2-1|NA
TGCAGTGCCCTAGCACCTGAGCAGTTCTTC
CSALAPEQFF
>TRBV21-1|NA|TRBJ1-1|NA
TGTGCCAGCAGCAAAGCGTTCCGGACAGAGAGTAAAGCTTTCTTT
CASSKAFRTESKAFF
>TRBV9|NA|TRBJ2-3|NA
TGTGCCAGCAGCGCCTCCGGCAGTATTGGTTTTTTGAGCACAGATACGCAGTATTTT
CASSASGSIGFLSTDTQYF
>TRBV25-1|NA|TRBJ2-7|NA
TGTGCCAGCAGTGAATCCGGGACACCTTACGAGCAGTACTTC
CASSESGTPYEQYF
>TRBV14|NA|TRBJ1-2|NA
TGTGCCAGCAGCCGTCTAAGTGTGGGCAGTTGGGGCTACACCTTC
CASSRLSVGSWGYTF
>TRBV9|NA|TRBJ2-2|TRBD2
TGTGCCAGCAGCAAACTAGCGGAAAACACCGGGGAGCTGTTTTTT
CASSKLAENTGELFF
>TRBV6-6|few|TRBJ2-2|TRBD1
TGTGCCAGCAGAGGTCAGGGGGCTTCATCCTGGGAGCTGTTTTTT
CASRGQGASSWELFF
>TRBV19|NA|TRBJ2-7|NA
TGTGCCAGTAGTCCCCCCCGCGGAGAGCAGTACTTC
CASSPPRGEQYF
>TRBV18|NA|TRBJ2-7|TRBD1
TGTGCCAGCTCGCCGGGACAGCAATACGAGCAGTACTTC
CASSPGQQYEQYF